The 27 T cell receptor beta chains below come from one sample, sequenced in a study of beta chain features in type 1 diabetes. Every bit of the isolated RNA underwent reverse transcription, so sequencing read expressed TCRB transcripts. The data were produced by immunoSEQ multiplex PCR, yet TCRdb's version contains in-frame clones alone and is incomplete. The data show 900,000 or so clones, roughly 17% seen once. Sequenced: naive CD4+ T cells from blood. The receptor set was obtained from a woman aged 18 to 35 in good health.

This sequence joins TRBV4-2 and TRBJ2-7, with TRBD1 identical over 7 bases. J was trimmed by 3 bases and V by 3 bases; bases with no gene match: 5. From germline, CDR1 is LGHNA and CDR2 YNFKEQ. The CDR3 totals 14 residues. CDR3 in amino acids: CASSHTPGGYEQYF. CDR3 nucleotide sequence: TGTGCCAGCAGCCATACCCCAGGGGGCTACGAGCAGTACTTC.

This clone was counted a few times. V is TRBV14 and J is TRBJ2-5; D may be TRBD1 or TRBD2 (5 bases each). The CDR3 consists of 16 residues. Germline loops: CDR1 SGHDN, CDR2 FVKESK. V was pared by 3 bases and J by 1 base, with 15 bases between. The CDR3 DNA reads as TGTGCCAGCAGCCAGGGGGTGGGCGCAATCCAAGAGACCCAGTACTTC. Translation gives CASSQGVGAIQETQYF.

The rearrangement links TRBV7-9 to TRBJ2-2; tentatively, D is TRBD2 (6 bases). The V and J ends lost 4 bases and 5 bases respectively, with 20 bases between them. The CDR3 is 17 amino acids. Germline V CDR1 and CDR2: SEHNR, FQNEAQ (reference sequence). The CDR3 sequence is CASSSPLWRGGTGELFF. In DNA, the CDR3 is TGTGCCAGCAGCTCTCCTTTGTGGCGGGGCGGAACCGGGGAGCTGTTTTTT.

This clone was seen more than once but under ten times. The V gene is TRBV18, the J gene TRBJ2-7; 12 bases map to TRBD2. The CDR3 has 15 amino acids. V was pared by 4 bases and J by 5 bases, with 6 bases of the junction left unmatched. CDR1 KGHSH and CDR2 LQKENI come from the germline V gene. CDR3 protein: CASSRLAGVWNEQYF. DNA for the CDR3: TGTGCCAGCTCACGACTAGCGGGAGTATGGAACGAGCAGTACTTC. The full variable domain, completed using reference TRBV18 and TRBJ2-7, is NAGVMQNPRHLVRRRGQEARLRCSPMKGHSHVYWYRQLPEEGLKFMVYLQKENIIDESGMPKERFSAEFPKEGPSILRIQQVVRGDSAAYFCASSRLAGVWNEQYFGPGTRLTVT.

A word on this clone: Other DNA sequences within the sample encode an identical CDR3. This chain links TRBV6-6 with TRBJ1-1, with D hard to call. The CDR3 length is 13 residues. Trimming pared 0 bases from V and 2 bases from J, leaving 4 bases between. In germline, CDR1 is MNHNY, CDR2 SVGAGI (reference sequence). CDR3 residues: CASSYSDNTEAFF. The CDR3 region has the DNA TGTGCCAGCAGTTACTCGGACAACACTGAAGCTTTCTTT.

This clone was observed a handful of times. J is TRBJ2-2 and V is TRBV4-2; TRBD1 or TRBD2 may be the D gene (6 bases each). The CDR3 runs 16 residues. The V gene lost 1 base and the J gene lost 5 bases, with 14 bases spanning the gap. CDR1 and CDR2 (germline): LGHNA, YNFKEQ. CDR3 DNA sequence: TGTGCCAGCAGCCAAGGTGACAGGAGGGTTACCGGGGAGCTGTTTTTT. Encoded protein: CASSQGDRRVTGELFF.

The V gene is TRBV10-3, the J gene TRBJ2-1, with D unclear. V lost 2 bases and J 8 bases, leaving 4 bases between the germline ends. The CDR3 length is 11 residues. Germline CDR1 is ENHRY and CDR2 is SYGVKD. The CDR3 loop reads CAISEGHEQFF. In DNA, the CDR3 is TGTGCCATCAGTGAGGGGCATGAGCAGTTCTTC.

This clone was seen more than once but under ten times. This rearrangement joins TRBV23-1 to TRBJ1-4; weak D call: TRBD1 (6 bases). TRBV23-1 is recorded as an ORF, its role being uncertain. V was pared by 7 bases and J by 8 bases, with 26 bases between. The CDR3 loop spans 17 amino acids. The CDR3: CASTRTEVQGTREKLFF. The CDR3 DNA sequence: TGCGCCAGCACCCGTACAGAGGTACAGGGCACGAGAGAAAAACTGTTTTTT.

J is TRBJ2-1 and V is TRBV18, with 8 bases lining up with TRBD2. CDR1 is KGHSH, CDR2 LQKENI, per germline. The CDR3 spans 14 residues. Trimming at V came to 3 bases and at J to 6 bases, leaving 4 bases not matched to a gene. The CDR3 nucleotides read TGTGCCAGCTCACCGGGACTAGGGCGCAATGAGCAGTTCTTC. Encoded protein: CASSPGLGRNEQFF.

This clone was seen more than once but under ten times. The chain recombines TRBV18 with TRBJ2-1; unclear D gene. The CDR3 loop spans 13 amino acids. The V end lost 5 bases, the J end lost 3 bases, and 8 bases lay between the germline ends. The germline CDR1 and CDR2 sequences are KGHSH and LQKENI. The chain's CDR3 is CASSETSYNEQFF. Written as DNA, the CDR3 is TGTGCCAGCTCAGAAACAAGCTACAATGAGCAGTTCTTC.

This clone was detected only a few times. The chain has TRBV7-2 and TRBJ2-3; 8 bases fit TRBD1. CDR1 and CDR2 from the germline V gene are SGHTA and FQGNSA. The CDR3 is 15 residues long. V lost 5 bases to trimming and J lost 5 bases; unmatched junction nucleotides: 9. The CDR3, as DNA: TGTGCCAGCAGCCGTGGACAGGGAAGAAGAGATACGCAGTATTTT. Its translation: CASSRGQGRRDTQYF.

This clone came up a few times. The chain recombines TRBV7-2 with TRBJ2-1; 15 nucleotides match TRBD2. The ends lost 5 bases at V and 7 bases at J; junction bases unmatched: 9. Germline CDR1 reads SGHTA; CDR2 reads FQGNSA. The CDR3 runs to 17 residues. The CDR3 region has the DNA TGTGCCAGCAGCCTCAGAAGGACTAGCGGGAGGGCGAATGAGCAGTTCTTC. Translated, it gives CASSLRRTSGRANEQFF.

This chain links TRBV7-2 with TRBJ2-3, with 8 bases aligning to TRBD2. V trimming: 5 bases; J trimming: 6 bases; junction bases outside the gene matches: 4. This CDR3 region has 13 residues. CDR1 and CDR2 (germline): SGHTA, FQGNSA. CDR3 DNA: TGTGCCAGCAGCCCCTCTAGCGGGGATACGCAGTATTTT. It is translated as CASSPSSGDTQYF.

CDR3 sequence (DNA): TGTGCCAGCAGCTCGGGACTAGCGGGAATTGAGCAGTTCTTC. Translating gives CASSSGLAGIEQFF. V and J are TRBV7-2 and TRBJ2-1; 13 nucleotides line up with TRBD2. V dropped 4 bases and J dropped 9; count of bases not matched to a gene: 3. There are 14 residues in the CDR3. Germline V gene data show CDR1 as SGHTA and CDR2 as FQGNSA.

The V call is TRBV5-1, the J call TRBJ2-7; D uncertain. This CDR3 spans 15 amino acids. Per the germline V gene, CDR1 is SGHRS and CDR2 is YFSETQ. The V end was cut by 0 bases, the J end by 0 bases, with 10 bases between. CDR3 amino acids: CASSLALGDSYEQYF. For the CDR3, the DNA is TGCGCCAGCAGCTTGGCCCTCGGCGACTCCTACGAGCAGTACTTC.

The CDR3 protein is CASSTLAGPSYEQYF. CDR3 sequence (DNA): TGCGCCAGCAGCACCTTAGCGGGACCCTCCTACGAGCAGTACTTC. The rearrangement links TRBV5-1 to TRBJ2-7, with 8 bases lining up with TRBD2. Germline CDR1 and CDR2: SGHRS and YFSETQ. The CDR3 sequence is 15 residues long. The V and J ends lost 4 bases and 0 bases, in that order; junction bases with no gene match: 6.

The chain is built from TRBV2 and TRBJ1-1; D unresolved. CDR3 length: 13 residues. CDR1 is SNHLY and CDR2 is FYNNEI in the germline V gene. V dropped 7 bases and J dropped 6 bases, with 15 bases sitting between them. CDR3 coding DNA: TGTGCCAGCAAACCGAGGCAGACATCTGAAGCTTTCTTT. It yields the protein CASKPRQTSEAFF.

This clone has only a few counts. This chain links TRBV15 with TRBJ1-5; no clear D. The CDR3 runs to 15 residues. CDR1 LNHNV and CDR2 YYDKDF come from the germline V gene (reference sequence). V lost 2 bases and J lost 0, with 8 bases in between. In DNA, the CDR3 is TGTGCCACCAGCAGAAAAGGGAATAGCAATCAGCCCCAGCATTTT. As protein: CATSRKGNSNQPQHF.

The gene calls are TRBV4-3 and TRBJ2-6, with 9 bases fitting TRBD1. Germline loops: CDR1 LGHNA, CDR2 YSLEER. The CDR3 spans 19 residues. The ends lost 3 bases at V and 0 bases at J; junction bases unmatched: 9. The CDR3 sequence: CASSQRPTGGTSGANVLTF. CDR3 coding DNA: TGCGCCAGCAGCCAGAGGCCGACAGGGGGAACCTCTGGGGCCAACGTCCTGACTTTC.

The V gene is TRBV7-9, the J gene TRBJ2-2, with a weak D call TRBD1 (5 bases). Per the germline V gene, CDR1 is SEHNR and CDR2 is FQNEAQ (reference sequence). Trimming cost V 1 base and J 4 bases, with 7 bases left between them. The CDR3 extends over 14 amino acids. The CDR3 sequence is CASSLGGFTGELFF. The DNA of the CDR3 is TGTGCCAGCAGCTTAGGGGGCTTCACCGGGGAGCTGTTTTTT.

V is TRBV6-5 and J is TRBJ2-1, with 7 bases lining up with TRBD2. This CDR3 region has 13 residues. With 6 bases clipped from V and 10 bases from J, the junction kept 9 bases outside the gene matches. Germline CDR1 reads MNHEY; CDR2 reads SVGAGI. The DNA of the CDR3 is TGTGCCAGCAGCCGTGGGAGGGCCGGGGAGCAGTTCTTC. This encodes CASSRGRAGEQFF.

The chain recombines TRBV7-2 with TRBJ2-1; unclear D gene. V lost 2 bases and J lost 9, with 5 bases in between. Germline CDR1 reads SGHTA; CDR2 reads FQGNSA. The CDR3 covers 11 residues. CDR3 DNA sequence: TGTGCCAGCAGCTTAAGTGGTGAGCAGTTCTTC. It translates to CASSLSGEQFF.

This clone occurred a few times. The genes are TRBV19 and TRBJ2-1, with D possibly TRBD1 on 7 matching bases. The CDR3 sequence is 16 residues long. Trimming left V 4 bases short and J 0 bases short, with 13 bases between. The V gene's germline CDR1 is LNHDA and CDR2 SQIVND (reference sequence). In DNA form, the CDR3 reads TGTGCCAGTAGTAACAGGGGAGGCGGCTCCTACAATGAGCAGTTCTTC. Translation: CASSNRGGGSYNEQFF.

This clone turned up a few times. Other nucleotide sequences from this sample produce the same CDR3. The V and J genes are TRBV28 and TRBJ2-5, with D unresolved. This CDR3 has 13 residues. The V end lost 3 bases, the J end lost 5 bases, and 10 bases lay between the germline ends. Germline assignment: CDR1 MDHEN and CDR2 SYDVKM. In DNA form, the CDR3 reads TGTGCCAGCAGTTTGCCGTCGAGGGAGACCCAGTACTTC. Translated, it gives CASSLPSRETQYF.

The gene calls are TRBV6-5 and TRBJ1-3, with 7 bases that match TRBD1. The CDR3 runs 15 residues. CDR1 MNHEY and CDR2 SVGAGI come from the germline V gene. Unmatched junction bases numbered 4, after V lost 5 bases and J lost 0 bases. CDR3 sequence reads: CASSRTGVSGNTIYF. CDR3 in DNA: TGTGCCAGCAGTCGCACAGGGGTCTCTGGAAACACCATATATTTT.

The count of this clone is one. For the CDR3, the DNA is TGTGCCAGCACCGGACGGACTAGCGGGAGGCCCTACGAGCAGTACTTC. It is translated as CASTGRTSGRPYEQYF. V gene TRBV27 combines with J gene TRBJ2-7; 14 bases agree with TRBD2. The CDR3 extends over 16 amino acids. Germline CDR1 and CDR2: MNHEY and SMNVEV (reference sequence). The J segment lost 2 bases and the V segment lost 7 bases, leaving 7 bases of the junction unmatched.

This sequence joins TRBV6-6 and TRBJ2-7; no reliable D call. V was trimmed by 7 bases and J by 2 bases, leaving 12 bases between them. The CDR3 sequence is 13 residues long. Germline V CDR1 and CDR2: MNHNY, SVGAGI (reference sequence). The CDR3 nucleotides are TGTGCCAGCATTCCGGGTCCCCCCTACGAGCAGTACTTC. Its protein product is CASIPGPPYEQYF.